These T cell receptor beta chains were read from a single sample in a study of CD8 T cells in ankylosing spondylitis. TCRdb independently ran MiXCR on the 5' RACE reads; one entry per CDR3 protein. The sample comprises more than 600,000 distinct CDR3 sequences, over 15% of which are singletons, and under 20% rests with the top ten. Sequences were obtained from blood, either unsorted or a sorted T cell fraction (not recorded which). Every receptor here comes from a male donor with ankylosing spondylitis. Both conserved end residues are trimmed from each CDR3. Each record gives: J gene, V gene, CDR3 protein.

>TRBJ2-1|TRBV3-1
ASSQGPSGVYNEQF
>TRBJ1-5|TRBV12-3/TRBV12-4
ATSFSNQPQH
>TRBJ1-5|TRBV4-2
ASSQEGLGSQPQH
>TRBJ2-5|TRBV9
ASSVAALMKETQY
>TRBJ2-1|TRBV4-1
ASSPRGTGGSRDEQF
>TRBJ2-7|TRBV6-1
ASFRAGRRYEQY
>TRBJ2-3|TRBV29-1
SAEGRGGTDTQY
>TRBJ2-7|TRBV4-3
ASSQDRSPEQY
>TRBJ2-5|TRBV5-1
ASSALATQETQY
>TRBJ2-1|TRBV20-1
SAGRLRSYNEQF
>TRBJ1-2|TRBV12-3/TRBV12-4
ASREGAYGYT
>TRBJ1-2|TRBV20-1
SARNGGYT
>TRBJ1-1|TRBV7-9
ASEEYLEVTEAF
>TRBJ2-2|TRBV29-1
VTSRGRANTGELF
>TRBJ1-5|TRBV15
ATSEQVPHSNQPQH
>TRBJ2-3|TRBV7-3
ASSLGSSVDTQY
>TRBJ1-1|TRBV4-1
ASSPGTGERNTEAF
>TRBJ2-7|TRBV7-9
ASSRDRGPAYEQY
>TRBJ2-3|TRBV12-3/TRBV12-4
ASTFSGRWGTDTQY
>TRBJ2-7|TRBV7-6
ASSLDPQGPSYEQY
>TRBJ2-7|TRBV12-3/TRBV12-4
ASSLLLTSTYEQY
>TRBJ2-1|TRBV12-3/TRBV12-4
ASSFRRLAEYNEQF
>TRBJ2-1|TRBV9
ASSVKGKGTYNEQF
>TRBJ2-1|TRBV9
ASSVGAGAYNEQF
>TRBJ2-5|TRBV19
ATSTPAQETQY
>TRBJ2-5|TRBV7-2
ASSLGGSDETQY
>TRBJ2-2|TRBV5-1
ASSATSGRTGELF
>TRBJ2-3|TRBV7-6
ASSLYGSGADTQY
>TRBJ1-1|TRBV20-1
SARDRGRLAF
>TRBJ1-3|TRBV11-3
ASKSDPPDTIY
>TRBJ1-1|TRBV7-9
ASSPPAGGTEAF
>TRBJ2-1|TRBV7-6
ASGVGEAGYNEQF
>TRBJ2-7|TRBV6-7
ASLTSGTYEQY
>TRBJ1-1|TRBV29-1
SVAFPGMNTEAF
>TRBJ1-1|TRBV12-3/TRBV12-4
ASSLARWGWENTEAF
>TRBJ2-7|TRBV29-1
SVVYGSPNEQY